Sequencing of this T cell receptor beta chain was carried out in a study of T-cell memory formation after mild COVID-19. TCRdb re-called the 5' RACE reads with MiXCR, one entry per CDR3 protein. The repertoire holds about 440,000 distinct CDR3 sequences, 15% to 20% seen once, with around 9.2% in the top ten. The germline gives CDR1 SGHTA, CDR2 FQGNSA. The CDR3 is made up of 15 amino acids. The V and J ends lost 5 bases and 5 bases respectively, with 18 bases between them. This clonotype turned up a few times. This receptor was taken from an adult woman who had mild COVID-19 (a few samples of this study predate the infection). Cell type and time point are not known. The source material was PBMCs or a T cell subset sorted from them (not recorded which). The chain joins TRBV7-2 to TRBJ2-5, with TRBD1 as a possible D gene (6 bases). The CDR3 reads CASSPGPGHTETQYF. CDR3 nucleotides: TGTGCCAGCAGCCCAGGGCCGGGACATACGGAGACCCAGTACTTC.